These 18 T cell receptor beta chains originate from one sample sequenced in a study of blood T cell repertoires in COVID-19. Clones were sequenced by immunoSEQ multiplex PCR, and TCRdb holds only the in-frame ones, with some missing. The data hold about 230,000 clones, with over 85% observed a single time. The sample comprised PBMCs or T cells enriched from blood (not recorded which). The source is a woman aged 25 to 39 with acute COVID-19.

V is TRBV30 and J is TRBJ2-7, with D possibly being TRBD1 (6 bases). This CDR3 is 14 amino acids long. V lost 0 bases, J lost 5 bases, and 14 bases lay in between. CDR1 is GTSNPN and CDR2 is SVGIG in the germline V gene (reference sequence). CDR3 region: CAWSVIQGFNEQYF. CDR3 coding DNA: TGTGCCTGGAGTGTGATACAGGGTTTTAACGAGCAGTACTTC. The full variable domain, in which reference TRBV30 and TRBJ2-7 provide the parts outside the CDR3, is SQTIHQWPATLVQPVGSPLSLECTVEGTSNPNLYWYRQAAGRGLQLLFYSVGIGQISSEVPQNLSASRPQDRQFILSSKKLLLSDSGFYLCAWSVIQGFNEQYFGPGTRLTVT.

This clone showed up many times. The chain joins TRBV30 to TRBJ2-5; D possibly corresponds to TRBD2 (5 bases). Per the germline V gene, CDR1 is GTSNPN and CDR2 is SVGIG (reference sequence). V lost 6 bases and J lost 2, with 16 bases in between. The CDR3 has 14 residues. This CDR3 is CACRRLRDQETQYF. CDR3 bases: TGTGCCTGCCGCCGGTTGAGGGATCAAGAGACCCAGTACTTC.

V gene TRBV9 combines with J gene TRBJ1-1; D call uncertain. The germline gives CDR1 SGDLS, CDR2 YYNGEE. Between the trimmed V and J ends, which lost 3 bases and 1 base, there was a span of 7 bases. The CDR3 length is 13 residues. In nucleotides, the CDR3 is TGTGCCAGCAGCGCTTCAGGGAACACTGAAGCTTTCTTT. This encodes CASSASGNTEAFF.

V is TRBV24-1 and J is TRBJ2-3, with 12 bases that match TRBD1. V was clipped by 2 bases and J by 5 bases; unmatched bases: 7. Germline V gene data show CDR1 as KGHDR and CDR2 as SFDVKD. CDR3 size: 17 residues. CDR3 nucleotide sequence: TGTGCCACCAGTGATTCCGGGACAGGGGGCGCGGGAGATACGCAGTATTTT. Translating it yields CATSDSGTGGAGDTQYF.

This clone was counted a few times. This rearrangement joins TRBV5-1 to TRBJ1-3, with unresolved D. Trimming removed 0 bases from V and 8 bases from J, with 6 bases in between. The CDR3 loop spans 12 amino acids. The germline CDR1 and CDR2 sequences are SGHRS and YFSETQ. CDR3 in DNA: TGCGCCAGCAGCTTGGCCGGAGACACCATATATTTT. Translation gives CASSLAGDTIYF. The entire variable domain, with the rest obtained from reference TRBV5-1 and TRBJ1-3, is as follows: KAGVTQTPRYLIKTRGQQVTLSCSPISGHRSVSWYQQTPGQGLQFLFEYFSETQRNKGNFPGRFSGRQFSNSRSEMNVSTLELGDSALYLCASSLAGDTIYFGEGSWLTVV.

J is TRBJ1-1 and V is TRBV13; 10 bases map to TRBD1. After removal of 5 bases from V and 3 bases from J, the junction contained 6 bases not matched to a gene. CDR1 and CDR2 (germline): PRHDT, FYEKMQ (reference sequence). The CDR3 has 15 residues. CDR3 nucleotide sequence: TGTGCCAGCAGCACCCGGACAGGGGGGGACACTGAAGCTTTCTTT. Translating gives CASSTRTGGDTEAFF.

CDR3 residues: CASSGGQGYEQYF. The CDR3 DNA is TGTGCCAGCAGCGGCGGACAGGGCTACGAGCAGTACTTC. The chain recombines TRBV7-2 with TRBJ2-7; 8 positions match TRBD1. The CDR3 is made up of 13 amino acids. Germline CDR1 reads SGHTA; CDR2 reads FQGNSA. The V gene end was trimmed by 5 bases and the J gene end by 3 bases; junction bases not matched to a gene: 3.

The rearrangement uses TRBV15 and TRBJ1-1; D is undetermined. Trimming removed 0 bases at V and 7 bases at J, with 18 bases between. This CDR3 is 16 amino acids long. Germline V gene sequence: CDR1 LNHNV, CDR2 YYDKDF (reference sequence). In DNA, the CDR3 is TGTGCCACCAGCAGAGAAAGCCGTTCCTACTCCGATGAAGCTTTCTTT. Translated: CATSRESRSYSDEAFF.

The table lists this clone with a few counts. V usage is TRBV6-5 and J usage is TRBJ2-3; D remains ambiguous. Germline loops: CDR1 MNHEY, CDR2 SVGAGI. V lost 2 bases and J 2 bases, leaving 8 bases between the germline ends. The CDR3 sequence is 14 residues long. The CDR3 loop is CASSYEANTDTQYF. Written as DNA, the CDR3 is TGTGCCAGCAGTTACGAGGCTAACACAGATACGCAGTATTTT.

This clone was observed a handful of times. CDR3 sequence: CASRSFQFGYTF. In DNA form, the CDR3 reads TGTGCCAGCAGGTCATTCCAATTCGGCTACACCTTC. The J gene is TRBJ1-2, the V gene TRBV5-5; no definite D call. Germline V gene lookup returns CDR1 SGHKS and CDR2 YYEKEE (reference sequence). V lost 5 bases and J lost 8, with 13 bases in between. The CDR3 sequence is 12 residues long.

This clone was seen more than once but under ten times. This CDR3 is CASSQDGREQFF. The CDR3 coding sequence is TGCGCCAGCAGCCAAGATGGGAGGGAGCAGTTCTTC. This chain links TRBV4-1 with TRBJ2-1, with a tentative D call TRBD2 (6 bases). The germline V and J ends were trimmed by 0 bases and 10 bases, with 7 bases remaining between them. CDR3 size: 12 residues. The germline V gene encodes CDR1 MGHRA and CDR2 YSYEKL.

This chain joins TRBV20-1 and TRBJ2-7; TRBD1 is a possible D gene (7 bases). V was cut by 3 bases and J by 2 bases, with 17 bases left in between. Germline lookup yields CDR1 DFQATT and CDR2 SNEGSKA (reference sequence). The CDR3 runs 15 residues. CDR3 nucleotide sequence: TGCAGTGCTAGTAGGTTATCAGGGGGGACCTACGAGCAGTACTTC. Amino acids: CSASRLSGGTYEQYF.

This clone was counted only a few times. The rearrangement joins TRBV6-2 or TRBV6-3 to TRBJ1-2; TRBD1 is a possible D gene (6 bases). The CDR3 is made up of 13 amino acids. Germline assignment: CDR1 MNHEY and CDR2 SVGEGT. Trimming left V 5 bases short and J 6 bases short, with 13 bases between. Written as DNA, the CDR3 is TGTGCCAGCAGTCGGCAGGGGTCGGATGGCTACACCTTC. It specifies CASSRQGSDGYTF.

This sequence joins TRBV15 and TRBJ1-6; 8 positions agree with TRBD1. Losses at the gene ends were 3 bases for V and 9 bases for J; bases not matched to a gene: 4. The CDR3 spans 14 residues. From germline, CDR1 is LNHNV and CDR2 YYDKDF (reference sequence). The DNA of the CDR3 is TGTGCCACCAGCAGGGACAGGGTGGGTTCACCCCTCCACTTT. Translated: CATSRDRVGSPLHF.

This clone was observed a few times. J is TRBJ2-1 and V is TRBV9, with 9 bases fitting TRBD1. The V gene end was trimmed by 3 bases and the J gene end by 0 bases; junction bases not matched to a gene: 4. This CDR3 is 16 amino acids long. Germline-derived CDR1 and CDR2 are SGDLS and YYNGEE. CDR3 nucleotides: TGTGCCAGCAGCGCATTGGGACAGGGCTCCTACAATGAGCAGTTCTTC. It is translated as CASSALGQGSYNEQFF.

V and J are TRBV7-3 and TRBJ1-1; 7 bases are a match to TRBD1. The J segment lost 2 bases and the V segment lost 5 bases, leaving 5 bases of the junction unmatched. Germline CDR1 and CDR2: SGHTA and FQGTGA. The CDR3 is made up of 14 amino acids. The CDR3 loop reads CASSIGTENTEAFF. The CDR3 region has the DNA TGTGCCAGCAGCATTGGGACAGAAAACACTGAAGCTTTCTTT.

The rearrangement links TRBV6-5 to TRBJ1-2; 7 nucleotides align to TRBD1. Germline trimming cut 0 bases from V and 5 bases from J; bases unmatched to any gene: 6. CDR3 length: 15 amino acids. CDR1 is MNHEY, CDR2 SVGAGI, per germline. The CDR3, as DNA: TGTGCCAGCAGTTACTCTGGACAGGTGATTTATGGCTACACCTTC. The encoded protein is CASSYSGQVIYGYTF.

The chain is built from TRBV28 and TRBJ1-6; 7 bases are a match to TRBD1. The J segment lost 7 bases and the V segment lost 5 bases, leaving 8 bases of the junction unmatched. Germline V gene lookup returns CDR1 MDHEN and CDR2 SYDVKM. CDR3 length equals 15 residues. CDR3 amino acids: CASSARQGGNSPLHF. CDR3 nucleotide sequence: TGTGCCAGCAGTGCCCGACAGGGTGGAAATTCACCCCTCCACTTT.